The clone carrying this T cell receptor beta chain was seen a few times. Its antigen is undetermined. This sample was included in a study of beta chain features in type 1 diabetes. In the study overall: Sorted cells, some 110 million in number, were examined across all samples.

Points from the study as a whole: PCR might show a preference for shorter templates, equally across patients and controls. Lower insertion and higher deletion counts appeared at VDJ junctions in type 1 diabetes patients.

Expressed TCRB transcripts were sequenced because the entire RNA isolate underwent reverse transcription. Profiling relied on immunoSEQ multiplex PCR, and the TCRdb table lists in-frame clones only, not all of them. The data show some 200,000 clones, 11% seen once. V shed 1 base and J shed 0 bases, with 9 bases lying between them. Germline loops: CDR1 SGHTA, CDR2 FQGTGA. The CDR3 has 16 amino acids. This receptor was obtained from a man aged 18 to 29 in good health. The chain joins TRBV7-3 to TRBJ2-2; D is unresolved. The specimen was central memory CD4+ T cells from blood. CDR3 sequence (DNA): TGTGCCAGCAGCTTAAATACACCCGCGAACACCGGGGAGCTGTTTTTT. Residues: CASSLNTPANTGELFF.